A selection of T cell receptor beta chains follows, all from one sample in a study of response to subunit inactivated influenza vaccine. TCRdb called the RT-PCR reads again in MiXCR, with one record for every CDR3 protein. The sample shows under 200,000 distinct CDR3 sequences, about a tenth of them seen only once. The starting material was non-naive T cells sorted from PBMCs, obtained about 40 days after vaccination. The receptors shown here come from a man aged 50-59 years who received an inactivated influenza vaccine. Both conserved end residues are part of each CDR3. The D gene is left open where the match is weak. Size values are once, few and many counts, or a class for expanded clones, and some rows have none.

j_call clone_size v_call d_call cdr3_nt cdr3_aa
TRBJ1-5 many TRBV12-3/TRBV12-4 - TGTGCCAGCAGTTTAGGCCTGGGAAGCAATCAGCCCCAGCATTTT CASSLGLGSNQPQHF
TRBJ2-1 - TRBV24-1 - TGTGCCACCAGTGATTTTACTAGAAGCCACAATGAGCAGCTCTTC CATSDFTRSHNEQLF
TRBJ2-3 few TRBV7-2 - TGTGCCAGCAGCTTCCGAGGACTAAACACAGATACGCAGTATTTT CASSFRGLNTDTQYF
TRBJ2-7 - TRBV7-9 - TGTGCCAGCAGCTTTGGACACGGGGTCACCTACGAGCAGTACTTC CASSFGHGVTYEQYF
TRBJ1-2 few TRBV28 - TGTGCCAGCGGTACGGAATATGGCTACACCTTC CASGTEYGYTF
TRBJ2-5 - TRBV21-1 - TGTGCCAGCAGCAAGAAGAAGACACCCTGGTACTTC CASSKKKTPWYF
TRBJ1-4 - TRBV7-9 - TGTGCCAGCAGCGTCTGGTCCCTGACAGAGGAAAAACTGTTTTTT CASSVWSLTEEKLFF
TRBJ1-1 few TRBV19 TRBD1 TGTGCCAGTAGACGACAGGGCTTGAACACTGAAGCTTTCTTT CASRRQGLNTEAFF
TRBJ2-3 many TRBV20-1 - TGCAGTGCTACCTTAGGGGGGGGCACAGATACGCAGTATTTT CSATLGGGTDTQYF
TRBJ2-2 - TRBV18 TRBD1 TGTGCCAGCTCTCTTAGCGTCAGACAGGGTGCGAACACCGGGGAGCTGTTTTTT CASSLSVRQGANTGELFF
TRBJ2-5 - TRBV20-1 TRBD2 TGCAGTGCTAAAGGGACTAGCGGGAGGGCTAGGGAGACCCAGTACTTC CSAKGTSGRARETQYF
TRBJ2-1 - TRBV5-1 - TGCGCCAGCAGCCCGGGGGCGGGTACAATCTACAATGAGCAGTTCTTC CASSPGAGTIYNEQFF
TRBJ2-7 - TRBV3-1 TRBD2 TGTGCCAGCAGCCAAGAACCGACTAGCGTCTTCGAGCAGTACTTC CASSQEPTSVFEQYF
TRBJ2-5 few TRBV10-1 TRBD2 TGCGCCAGGCCTCGGGGGGGGAGGTCCCAGTACTTC CARPRGGRSQYF
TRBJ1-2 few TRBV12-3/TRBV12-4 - TGTGCCAGCAGTCCTACCCGGGGCAGCTATGGCTACACCTTC CASSPTRGSYGYTF
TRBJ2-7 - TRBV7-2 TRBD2 TGTGCCAGCAGCTTACAGACTAGCGGGAGGTGGGAGCAGTACTTC CASSLQTSGRWEQYF
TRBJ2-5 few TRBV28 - TGTGCCAGCAGTTTTCCTCCTTCGGAGACCCAGTACTTC CASSFPPSETQYF
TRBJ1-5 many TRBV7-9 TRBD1 TGTGCCAGCAGCTTGGCAGGGACAGGGAATCAGCCCCAGCATTTT CASSLAGTGNQPQHF
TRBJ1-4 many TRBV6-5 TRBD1 TGTGCCAGCAGTTCGAACAGGGGGCGAGGAAAACTGTTTTTT CASSSNRGRGKLFF
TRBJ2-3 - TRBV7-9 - TGTGCCAGCGTGAAGGGGGGGGGAGCGGATACGCAGTATTTT CASVKGGGADTQYF
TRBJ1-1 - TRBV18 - TGTGCCAGCTCACCAGGGTTGAGGTCCCCGACCACTGAAGCTTTCTTT CASSPGLRSPTTEAFF
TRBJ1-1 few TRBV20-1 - TGCAGTGCTAGAATTGGGATACTGAACACTGAAGCTTTCTTT CSARIGILNTEAFF
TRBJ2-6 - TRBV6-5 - TGTGCCAGCAGTTTAGGGATCTCTGGGGCCAACGTCCTGACTTTC CASSLGISGANVLTF
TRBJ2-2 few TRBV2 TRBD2 TGTGCCAGCAGTGAACTAGCGGGAGGAGCGAACACCGGGGAGCTGTTTTTT CASSELAGGANTGELFF
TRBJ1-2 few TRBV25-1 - TGTGCCAGCAGTGAATTGGGGGGGGGCTACACCTTC CASSELGGGYTF
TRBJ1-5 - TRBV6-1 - TGTGCCAGCAGTGTAGGCAGCCTTCAGCCCCAGCATTTT CASSVGSLQPQHF
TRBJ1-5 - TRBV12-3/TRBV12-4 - TGTGCCAGCAGTCCCGGGACACCGCGACAGCCCCAGCATTTT CASSPGTPRQPQHF
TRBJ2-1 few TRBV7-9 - TGTGCCAGCAGCCCCTCTAGGATCTCCTACAATGAGCAGTTCTTC CASSPSRISYNEQFF
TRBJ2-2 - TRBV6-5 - TGTGCCAGCAGTTATTCCCCGGAAACCGGGGAGCTGTTTTTT CASSYSPETGELFF
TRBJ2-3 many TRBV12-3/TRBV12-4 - TGTGCCAGCAGTTTAAGCGAGGGCCCAGATACGCAGTATTTT CASSLSEGPDTQYF
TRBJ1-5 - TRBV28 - TGTGCCAGCAGTCTAGGACCCTATCGGGTGCAGCATTTT CASSLGPYRVQHF
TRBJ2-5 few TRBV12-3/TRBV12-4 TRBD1 TGTGCCAGCAGCAACGGGACAGGGTCGGGCGAGACCCAGTACTTC CASSNGTGSGETQYF